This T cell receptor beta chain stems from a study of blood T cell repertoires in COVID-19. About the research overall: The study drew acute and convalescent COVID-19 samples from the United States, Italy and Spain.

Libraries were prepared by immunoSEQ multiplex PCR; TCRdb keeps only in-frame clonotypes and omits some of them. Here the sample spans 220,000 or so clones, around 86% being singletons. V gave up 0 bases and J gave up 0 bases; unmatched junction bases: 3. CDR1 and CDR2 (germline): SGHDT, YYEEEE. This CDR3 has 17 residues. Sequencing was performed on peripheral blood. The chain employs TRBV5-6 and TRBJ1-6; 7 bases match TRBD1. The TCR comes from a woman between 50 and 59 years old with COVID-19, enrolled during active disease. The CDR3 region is CASSLGQGSSYNSPLHF. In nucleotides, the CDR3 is TGTGCCAGCAGCTTGGGACAGGGAAGCTCCTATAATTCACCCCTCCACTTT.